This T cell receptor (beta chain) was captured in a study of regulatory T cells in long-lasting Graves disease. This sample's time point: newly diagnosed GD, antithyroid drugs for less than 3 months. The TCR library was made from RNA that had been extracted from PBMCs in TRIzol. The germline CDR1 and CDR2 sequences are MGHDK and SYGVNS. The V end lost 7 bases, the J end lost 2 bases, and 17 bases lay between the germline ends. The CDR3 covers 15 residues. With iRepertoire HTBI primers and Arm-PCR of CDR3 regions, TCR beta libraries were built. TCRdb passed the multiplex PCR reads through MiXCR, listing each CDR3 protein once. The data show about 620,000 distinct CDR3 sequences, approximately 15% seen once. There are a few counts of this clonotype. These sequences were also reported in another study, on T cells in Graves' hyperthyroidism and ophthalmopathy.

The chain is built from TRBV25-1 and TRBJ1-1, with a weak D call TRBD1 (5 bases). The sample in question was peripheral blood mononuclear cells (PBMCs), obtained at new diagnosis, from a patient treated with antithyroid drugs. This clonotype was obtained from a young woman with Graves disease. The CDR3 DNA is TGTGCCAGCAATTACCGGACACTCGATAACACTGAAGCTTTCTTT. This sequence encodes CASNYRTLDNTEAFF.